Below are 7 T cell receptor beta chains sequenced from a single sample in a study of cytomegalovirus exposure and HLA in healthy donors. Assay used: immunoSEQ multiplex PCR; TCRdb lists only in-frame clones, some missing. The sample carries 110,000 or so clones, about 91% recorded once. The sequencing sample was made of PBMCs. These receptors all come from a man between 18 and 35 years old in good health and CMV-seronegative.

This chain links TRBV19 with TRBJ1-1; TRBD1 aligns across 8 bases. This CDR3 region has 17 residues. Per the germline V gene, CDR1 is LNHDA and CDR2 is SQIVND (reference sequence). Trimming at V came to 4 bases and at J to 2 bases, leaving 12 bases not matched to a gene. CDR3 sequence reads: CASSTPGQANLNTEAFF. The CDR3 nucleotides read TGTGCCAGTAGTACCCCGGGACAGGCGAACCTAAACACTGAAGCTTTCTTT.

The rearrangement joins TRBV11-3 to TRBJ1-2; TRBD1 matches 8 bases. CDR3 length equals 13 residues. Germline V gene data show CDR1 as SGHNT and CDR2 as YENEEA. Trimming at V came to 5 bases and at J to 6 bases, leaving 5 bases not matched to a gene. DNA of the CDR3: TGTGCCAGCAGCCCAACGACAGGGGATGGCTACACCTTC. Its translation is CASSPTTGDGYTF.

CDR3 sequence: CASSLGQAGNTEAFF. CDR3 sequence (DNA): TGTGCCAGCTCCCTCGGACAGGCTGGGAACACTGAAGCTTTCTTT. The genes are TRBV18 and TRBJ1-1; 7 bases match TRBD1. This CDR3 contains 15 residues. The V and J ends lost 6 bases and 1 base, in that order; junction bases with no gene match: 8. Germline V gene lookup returns CDR1 KGHSH and CDR2 LQKENI.

This chain connects TRBV6-1 to TRBJ1-2; possible D gene TRBD1, 6 bases. Germline V lookup: CDR1 MNHNS, CDR2 SASEGT. The CDR3 is 14 residues long. V lost 8 bases and J 0 bases, leaving 13 bases between the germline ends. The CDR3 region has the DNA TGTGCCAGCCGACACAGGGAGTCTAACTATGGCTACACCTTC. It encodes CASRHRESNYGYTF.

The CDR3 nucleotides are TGTGCCATCAGTGCCTCCACAGGGAACTATGGCTACACCTTC. It encodes CAISASTGNYGYTF. This rearrangement joins TRBV10-3 to TRBJ1-2, with D perhaps matching TRBD1 (6 bases). The V and J ends lost 4 bases and 2 bases respectively, with 11 bases between them. There are 14 residues in the CDR3. In germline, CDR1 is ENHRY, CDR2 SYGVKD.

This rearrangement joins TRBV6-5 to TRBJ1-4; tentative D call: TRBD1 (5 bases). The ends were cut back, 11 bases at V and 3 bases at J, with 10 bases in the middle. CDR3 length equals 12 residues. Germline V CDR1 and CDR2: MNHEY, SVGAGI. CDR3 protein: CAGQGANEKLFF. CDR3 sequence (DNA): TGTGCCGGTCAGGGTGCTAATGAAAAACTGTTTTTT.

This clone has a handful of counts. The V gene is TRBV27, the J gene TRBJ2-7; 8 bases align to TRBD1. The CDR3 is made up of 13 amino acids. J lost 3 bases, V lost 5 bases, and 3 bases had no gene match. Germline V gene sequence: CDR1 MNHEY, CDR2 SMNVEV (reference sequence). As DNA, the CDR3 is TGTGCCAGCAGTATAGGACAGGGCTACGAGCAGTACTTC. Encoded protein: CASSIGQGYEQYF.